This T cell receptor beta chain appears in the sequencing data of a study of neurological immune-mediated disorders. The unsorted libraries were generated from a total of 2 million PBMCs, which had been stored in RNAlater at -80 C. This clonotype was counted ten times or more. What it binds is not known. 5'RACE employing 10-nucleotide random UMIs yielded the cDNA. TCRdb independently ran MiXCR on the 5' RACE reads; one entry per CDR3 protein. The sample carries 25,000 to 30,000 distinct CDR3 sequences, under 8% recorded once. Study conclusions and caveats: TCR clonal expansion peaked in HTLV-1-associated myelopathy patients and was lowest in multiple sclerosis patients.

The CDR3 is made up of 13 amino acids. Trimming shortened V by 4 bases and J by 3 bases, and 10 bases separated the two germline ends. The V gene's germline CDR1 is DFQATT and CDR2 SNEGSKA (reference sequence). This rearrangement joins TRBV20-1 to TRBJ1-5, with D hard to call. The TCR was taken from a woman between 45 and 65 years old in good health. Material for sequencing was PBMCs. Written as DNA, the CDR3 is TGCAGTGCTACCGGGAGTTTCAATCAGCCCCAGCATTTT. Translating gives CSATGSFNQPQHF.